The 8 T cell receptor beta chains below come from one sample, sequenced in a study of CD8 T cells in Susac syndrome. Random-hexamer reverse transcription was applied to about 0.5 to 1 ug RNA. TCRdb passed the immunoSEQ multiplex PCR reads through MiXCR, listing each CDR3 protein once. The sample yields 200,000 to 250,000 distinct CDR3 sequences, 90% to 95% seen once. The specimen was CD8+ T cells from PBMCs. The receptor source for this set is a human donor with multiple sclerosis.

The chain links TRBV30 to TRBJ2-2; D is unresolved. Trimming shortened V by 5 bases and J by 6 bases, and 16 bases separated the two germline ends. There are 14 residues in the CDR3. Germline V lookup: CDR1 GTSNPN, CDR2 SVGIG (reference sequence). The CDR3 DNA is TGTGCCTGGGACCCGGGCCCCCAGGCCGGGGAGCTGTTTTTT. Protein sequence: CAWDPGPQAGELFF.

The CDR3 loop reads CSVAVDTAYEQYF. Here the CDR3 DNA reads TGCAGCGTTGCCGTGGACACGGCCTACGAGCAGTACTTC. V usage is TRBV29-1 and J usage is TRBJ2-7; weak D call: TRBD1 (5 bases). Germline V gene lookup returns CDR1 SQVTM and CDR2 ANQGSEA. The CDR3 spans 13 residues. Trimming cost V 4 bases and J 2 bases, with 12 bases left between them.

The chain combines TRBV12-3 or TRBV12-4 with TRBJ1-1; no definite D call. V was cut by 6 bases and J by 5 bases, with 13 bases left in between. The CDR3 contains 13 residues. The CDR3 loop is CASRYNWGTEAFF. The CDR3 DNA reads TGTGCCAGCAGATACAACTGGGGAACTGAAGCTTTCTTT.

V usage is TRBV5-1 and J usage is TRBJ2-1; 12 nucleotides line up with TRBD1. Germline assignment: CDR1 SGHRS and CDR2 YFSETQ. The CDR3 has 15 residues. The junction had 7 bases not matched to a gene; V was cut back by 4 bases and J by 8 bases. The chain's CDR3 is CASSGPGQGAYEQFF. The CDR3 bases are TGCGCCAGCAGCGGACCGGGACAGGGGGCCTATGAGCAGTTCTTC.

The chain carries TRBV20-1 and TRBJ1-2; D gene uncertain. The germline CDR1 and CDR2 sequences are DFQATT and SNEGSKA (reference sequence). This CDR3 has 12 residues. The germline V and J ends were trimmed by 4 bases and 2 bases, with 8 bases remaining between them. This CDR3 reads CSAKDRNYGYTF. CDR3 bases: TGCAGTGCTAAGGACCGCAACTATGGCTACACCTTC.

This clonotype appeared a single time. This chain uses TRBV11-3 with TRBJ1-1; D is uncertain. The germline V and J ends were trimmed by 5 bases and 8 bases, with 9 bases remaining between them. The CDR3 spans 11 residues. Germline V lookup: CDR1 SGHNT, CDR2 YENEEA. As DNA, the CDR3 is TGTGCCAGCAGCAAGGGAAGAGAAGCTTTCTTT. This sequence encodes CASSKGREAFF. Supplemented by reference TRBV11-3 and TRBJ1-1, the full variable domain reads EAGVVQSPRYKIIEKKQPVAFWCNPISGHNTLYWYLQNLGQGPELLIRYENEEAVDDSQLPKDRFSAERLKGVDSTLKIQPAELGDSAVYLCASSKGREAFFGQGTRLTVV.

This chain links TRBV27 with TRBJ2-7; D not resolved. V was cut by 5 bases and J by 2 bases, with 13 bases left in between. Germline V gene sequence: CDR1 MNHEY, CDR2 SMNVEV (reference sequence). This CDR3 is built from 14 residues. The CDR3 DNA follows: TGTGCCAGCAGTCCCGGACGGAATACCTACGAGCAGTACTTC. It is translated as CASSPGRNTYEQYF.

The V and J genes are TRBV30 and TRBJ1-5; 7 bases line up with TRBD1. The CDR3 is 14 residues long. The junction had 2 bases not matched to a gene; V was cut back by 0 bases and J by 3 bases. Germline CDR1 and CDR2: GTSNPN and SVGIG (reference sequence). The CDR3 here is CAWSVGQINQPQHF. The CDR3 DNA reads TGTGCCTGGAGTGTGGGACAGATCAATCAGCCCCAGCATTTT.